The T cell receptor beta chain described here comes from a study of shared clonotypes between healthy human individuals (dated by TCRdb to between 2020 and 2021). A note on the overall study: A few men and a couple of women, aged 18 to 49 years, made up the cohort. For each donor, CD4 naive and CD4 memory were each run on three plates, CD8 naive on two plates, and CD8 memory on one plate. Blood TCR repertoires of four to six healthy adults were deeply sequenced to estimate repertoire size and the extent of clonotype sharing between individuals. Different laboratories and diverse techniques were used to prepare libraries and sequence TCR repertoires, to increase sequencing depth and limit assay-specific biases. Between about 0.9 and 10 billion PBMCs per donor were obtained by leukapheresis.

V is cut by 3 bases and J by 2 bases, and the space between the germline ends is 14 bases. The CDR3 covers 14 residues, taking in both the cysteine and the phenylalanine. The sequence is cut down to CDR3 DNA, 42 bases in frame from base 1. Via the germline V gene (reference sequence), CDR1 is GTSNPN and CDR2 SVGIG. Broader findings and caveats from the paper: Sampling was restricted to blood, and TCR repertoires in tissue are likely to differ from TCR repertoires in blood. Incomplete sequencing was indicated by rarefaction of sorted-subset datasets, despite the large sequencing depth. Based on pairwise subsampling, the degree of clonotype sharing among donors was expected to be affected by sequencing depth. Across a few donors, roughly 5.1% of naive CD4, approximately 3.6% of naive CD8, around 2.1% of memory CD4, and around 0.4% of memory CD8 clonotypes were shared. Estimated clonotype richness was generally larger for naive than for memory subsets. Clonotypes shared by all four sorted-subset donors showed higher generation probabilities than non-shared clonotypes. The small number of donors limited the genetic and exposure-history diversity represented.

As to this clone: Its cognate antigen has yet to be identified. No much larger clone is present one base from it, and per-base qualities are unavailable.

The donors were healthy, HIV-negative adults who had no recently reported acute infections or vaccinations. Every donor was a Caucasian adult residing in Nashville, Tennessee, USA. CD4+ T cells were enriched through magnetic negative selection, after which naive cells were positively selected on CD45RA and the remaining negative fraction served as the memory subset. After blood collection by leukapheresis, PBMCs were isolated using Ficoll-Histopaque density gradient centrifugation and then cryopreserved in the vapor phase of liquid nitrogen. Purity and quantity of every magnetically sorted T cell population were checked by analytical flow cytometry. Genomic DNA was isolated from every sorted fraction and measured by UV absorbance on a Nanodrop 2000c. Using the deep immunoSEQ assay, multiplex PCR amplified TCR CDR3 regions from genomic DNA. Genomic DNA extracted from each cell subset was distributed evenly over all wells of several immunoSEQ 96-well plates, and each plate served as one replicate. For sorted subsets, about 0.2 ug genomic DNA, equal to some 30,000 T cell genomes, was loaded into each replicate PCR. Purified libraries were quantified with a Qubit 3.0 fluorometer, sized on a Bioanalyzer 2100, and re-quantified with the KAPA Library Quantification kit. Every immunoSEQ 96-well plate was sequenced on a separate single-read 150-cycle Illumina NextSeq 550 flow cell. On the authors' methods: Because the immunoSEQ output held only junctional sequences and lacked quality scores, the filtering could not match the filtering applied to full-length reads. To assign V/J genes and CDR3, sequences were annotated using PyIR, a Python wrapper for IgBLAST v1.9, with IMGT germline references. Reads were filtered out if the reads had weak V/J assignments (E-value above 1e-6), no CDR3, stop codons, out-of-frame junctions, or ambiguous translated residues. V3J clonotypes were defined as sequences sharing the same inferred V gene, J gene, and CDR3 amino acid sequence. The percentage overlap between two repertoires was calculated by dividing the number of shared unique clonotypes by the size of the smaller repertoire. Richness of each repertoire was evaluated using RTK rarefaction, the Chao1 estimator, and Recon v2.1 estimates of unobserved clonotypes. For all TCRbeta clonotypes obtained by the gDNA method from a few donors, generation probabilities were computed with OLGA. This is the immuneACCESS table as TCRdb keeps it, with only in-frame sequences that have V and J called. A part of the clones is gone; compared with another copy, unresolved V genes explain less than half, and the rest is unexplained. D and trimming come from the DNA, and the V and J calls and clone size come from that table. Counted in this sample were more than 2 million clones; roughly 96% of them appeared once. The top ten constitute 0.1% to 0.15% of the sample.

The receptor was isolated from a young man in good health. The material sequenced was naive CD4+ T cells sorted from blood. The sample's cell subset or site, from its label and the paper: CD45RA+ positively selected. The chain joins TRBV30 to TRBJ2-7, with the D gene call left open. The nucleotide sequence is TGTGCCTGGAGCCCACCGGGTCTCACCTACGAGCAGTACTTC. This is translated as CAWSPPGLTYEQYF.